The 31 T cell receptor beta chains in this list originate from one sample, sequenced in a study of human T cells and chemical hapten exposure. A single record per CDR3 protein comes from TCRdb applying MiXCR to the RACE reads. The data hold roughly 50,000 distinct CDR3 sequences, with roughly 10% observed a single time. Noted time point: pre-sensitization, week 0. Indicated treatment: therapeutic diphenylcyclopropenone sensitization with weekly scalp DPC. Sequencing used whole blood, obtained in connection with sensitization to the hapten diphenylcyclopropenone (DPC). These receptor sequences come from a man aged 35-49 years with alopecia areata. Some clones in this sample may be carry-over from other donors' samples.

This clonotype has just a few counts. This sequence joins TRBV20-1 and TRBJ1-1; 8 positions match TRBD1. The CDR3 spans 16 residues. With V trimmed by 0 bases and J by 0 bases, 6 bases remained unmatched. The germline gives CDR1 DFQATT, CDR2 SNEGSKA (reference sequence). CDR3 in DNA: TGCAGTGCTAGAGACAGGGGGCAGCGGATGAACACTGAAGCTTTCTTT. Residues: CSARDRGQRMNTEAFF.

This chain joins TRBV10-3 and TRBJ2-3; the D call may be TRBD1 or TRBD2 (6 bases each). This CDR3 has 15 amino acids. With 5 bases removed from V and 0 bases from J, the gap between germline ends came to 12 bases. The germline V gene encodes CDR1 ENHRY and CDR2 SYGVKD. Here the CDR3 reads CAISSLGGSTDTQYF. The CDR3, as DNA: TGTGCCATCAGTAGCCTAGGGGGGAGCACAGATACGCAGTATTTT.

This clonotype was detected many times. The chain carries TRBV2 and TRBJ1-3, with TRBD1 matching over 9 bases. The V gene end was trimmed by 4 bases and the J gene end by 0 bases; junction bases not matched to a gene: 7. This CDR3 contains 17 residues. Germline values: CDR1 SNHLY, CDR2 FYNNEI. CDR3 coding DNA: TGTGCCAGCAGTGTTTGGACAGGGGACCGCTCTGGAAACACCATATATTTT. Its translation: CASSVWTGDRSGNTIYF.

This clonotype was counted between two and nine times. The V gene is TRBV20-1, the J gene TRBJ1-2; 9 nucleotides match TRBD1. The junction had 5 bases not matched to a gene; V was cut back by 2 bases and J by 4 bases. CDR1 and CDR2 from the germline V gene are DFQATT and SNEGSKA (reference sequence). The length of the CDR3 is 14 residues. The CDR3 protein is CSARFADRGYGYTF. DNA for the CDR3: TGCAGTGCTAGATTTGCGGACAGGGGCTATGGCTACACCTTC.

V and J are TRBV10-1 and TRBJ1-5; no firm D call. In germline, CDR1 is WNHNN, CDR2 SYGVQD (reference sequence). The V end was cut by 4 bases, the J end by 6 bases, with 10 bases between. The CDR3 is 13 residues long. CDR3 region: CASSGVMGQPQHF. The CDR3 DNA follows: TGCGCCAGCAGTGGAGTTATGGGTCAGCCCCAGCATTTT.

This clonotype was observed at least ten times. The chain combines TRBV5-1 with TRBJ2-3; the D gene is possibly TRBD1 (6 bases). The CDR3 consists of 12 residues. Germline lookup yields CDR1 SGHRS and CDR2 YFSETQ. V gave up 4 bases and J gave up 5 bases, with 8 bases separating them. Here the CDR3 DNA reads TGCGCCAGCAGCCAACAGGGAGATACGCAGTATTTT. It encodes CASSQQGDTQYF.

This clonotype has ten or more counts. The rearrangement links TRBV7-2 to TRBJ1-6; D not certain. The CDR3 loop spans 17 amino acids. Germline loops: CDR1 SGHTA, CDR2 FQGNSA. V was shortened by 1 base and J by 5 bases, with 15 bases between the two germline ends. In DNA, the CDR3 is TGTGCCAGCAGCTTAGTTCGGGCAGGTCTAAATAATTCACCCCTCCACTTT. Its protein is CASSLVRAGLNNSPLHF.

This clonotype occurred many times. This chain links TRBV29-1 with TRBJ2-1; D gene unclear. The V gene's germline CDR1 is SQVTM and CDR2 ANQGSEA. The V and J ends lost 2 bases and 2 bases respectively, with 10 bases between them. This CDR3 is built from 14 residues. Here the CDR3 DNA reads TGCAGCGTTGAATGGCTAGACACCTACAATGAGCAGTTCTTC. This codes for CSVEWLDTYNEQFF.

This clonotype was recorded at least ten times. This chain joins TRBV20-1 and TRBJ2-3, with D perhaps matching TRBD2 (6 bases). V was cut by 7 bases and J by 6 bases, with 11 bases left in between. The CDR3 has 11 residues. Germline assignment: CDR1 DFQATT and CDR2 SNEGSKA (reference sequence). The CDR3 here is CSVGGADTQYF. CDR3 DNA: TGCAGTGTCGGGGGAGCGGATACGCAGTATTTT.

This rearrangement joins TRBV7-2 to TRBJ2-5; D gene ambiguous. The CDR3 is 12 residues long. The V gene's germline CDR1 is SGHTA and CDR2 FQGNSA. With 1 base removed from V and 9 bases from J, the gap between germline ends came to 9 bases. The CDR3: CASSLVEQAQYF. The CDR3 coding sequence is TGTGCCAGCAGCTTAGTAGAGCAGGCCCAGTACTTC. The complete variable domain, with remaining parts taken from reference TRBV7-2 and TRBJ2-5, reads GAGVSQSPSNKVTEKGKDVELRCDPISGHTALYWYRQSLGQGLEFLIYFQGNSAPDKSGLPSDRFSAERTGGSVSTLTIQRTQQEDSAVYLCASSLVEQAQYFGPGTRLLVL.

The table lists this clonotype with many counts. The V call is TRBV27, the J call TRBJ2-7; perhaps TRBD1 as D (6 bases). The V end was cut by 3 bases, the J end by 0 bases, with 9 bases between. This CDR3 spans 14 amino acids. Germline CDR1 MNHEY, CDR2 SMNVEV (reference sequence). For the CDR3, the DNA is TGTGCCAGCAGTTTGAAACAGGGCTCCTACGAGCAGTACTTC. It specifies CASSLKQGSYEQYF.

This clonotype was detected a few times. The chain carries TRBV24-1 and TRBJ2-1; TRBD2 agrees at 12 bases. CDR1 is KGHDR, CDR2 SFDVKD, per germline. V shed 4 bases, J shed 6 bases, and the junction held 6 bases outside the gene matches. CDR3 size: 16 residues. The CDR3 nucleotides are TGTGCCACCAGTGACTCTAGCGGGAGGGCCAGCAATGAGCAGTTCTTC. The encoded protein is CATSDSSGRASNEQFF.

This clonotype was seen a handful of times. The chain links TRBV6-1 to TRBJ2-6; D perhaps matches TRBD2 (6 bases). V was trimmed by 4 bases and J by 0 bases, leaving 22 bases between them. The germline gives CDR1 MNHNS, CDR2 SASEGT. The CDR3 extends over 20 amino acids. This chain's CDR3 is CASSVNGGETHISGANVLTF. CDR3 bases: TGTGCCAGCAGTGTCAACGGGGGAGAGACACATATCTCTGGGGCCAACGTCCTGACTTTC.

The chain uses TRBV7-2 and TRBJ2-7; 8 nucleotides line up with TRBD2. The CDR3 extends over 17 amino acids. Trimming took 4 bases from V and 0 from J; bases not matched to a gene: 11. The germline gives CDR1 SGHTA, CDR2 FQGNSA. The CDR3 DNA reads TGTGCCAGCAGCTCCAAAAATCTAGCGGGCCTCTCCTACGAGCAGTACTTC. Translated: CASSSKNLAGLSYEQYF.

In its sample, this clonotype was seen many times. The J gene is TRBJ1-5, the V gene TRBV9; tentative D call: TRBD1 (5 bases). The CDR3 is made up of 15 amino acids. Trimming pared 2 bases from V and 3 bases from J, leaving 12 bases between. Germline V gene sequence: CDR1 SGDLS, CDR2 YYNGEE. The CDR3 here is CASSVADSINQPQHF. DNA of the CDR3: TGTGCCAGCAGCGTGGCCGACAGCATCAATCAGCCCCAGCATTTT.

This clonotype was counted a few times. V and J are TRBV30 and TRBJ1-4; D may be TRBD1 (6 bases). Trimming left V 5 bases short and J 5 bases short, with 6 bases between. This CDR3 spans 11 amino acids. CDR1 and CDR2 from the germline V gene are GTSNPN and SVGIG (reference sequence). The CDR3 nucleotides are TGTGCCTGGCAGGGGAATGAAAAACTGTTTTTT. Amino acid sequence: CAWQGNEKLFF.

In its sample, this clonotype was seen a few times. This chain links TRBV27 with TRBJ2-7, with a tentative D call TRBD1 (6 bases). Germline V gene lookup returns CDR1 MNHEY and CDR2 SMNVEV (reference sequence). There are 13 residues in the CDR3. V lost 4 bases to trimming and J lost 2 bases, with 9 bases between them. The CDR3 DNA is TGTGCCAGCAGTTCCCGGGACACCTACGAGCAGTACTTC. It is translated as CASSSRDTYEQYF.

This clonotype appeared a few times. The V gene is TRBV7-9, the J gene TRBJ2-6; a weak D match, TRBD1 (5 bases). The CDR3 sequence is 17 residues long. Trimming pared 6 bases from V and 4 bases from J, leaving 19 bases between. CDR1 and CDR2 (germline): SEHNR, FQNEAQ (reference sequence). CDR3 sequence (DNA): TGTGCCAGCAGTTCTGCTACTGGGGCGCTGGGGGCCAACGTCCTGACTTTC. It specifies CASSSATGALGANVLTF.

In its sample, this clonotype was seen many times. The chain joins TRBV20-1 to TRBJ1-3; TRBD1 aligns across 7 bases. The CDR3 runs 19 residues. CDR1 is DFQATT, CDR2 SNEGSKA, per germline (reference sequence). Trimming at V came to 0 bases and at J to 0 bases, leaving 14 bases not matched to a gene. The chain's CDR3 is CSARDRGQRLRGSGNTIYF. CDR3 coding DNA: TGCAGTGCTAGAGATAGGGGACAGCGTCTCCGGGGCTCTGGAAACACCATATATTTT.

This clonotype appeared a few times. This chain uses TRBV19 with TRBJ1-5; D might be TRBD1 (5 bases). There are 13 residues in the CDR3. The germline V and J ends were trimmed by 6 bases and 4 bases, with 10 bases remaining between them. Germline CDR1 and CDR2: LNHDA and SQIVND (reference sequence). The chain's CDR3 is CASRGQGNQPQHF. CDR3 DNA: TGTGCCAGTAGGGGGCAGGGAAATCAGCCCCAGCATTTT.

The CDR3, as DNA: TGTGCCAGCGGGACTAGCGGGAGCACAGATACGCAGTATTTT. It encodes CASGTSGSTDTQYF. V is TRBV19 and J is TRBJ2-3, with 12 bases matching TRBD2. Germline V CDR1 and CDR2: LNHDA, SQIVND (reference sequence). The junction had 1 base not matched to a gene; V was cut back by 9 bases and J by 0 bases. The CDR3 has 14 residues. Full variable domain (rest looked up from reference TRBV19 and TRBJ2-3): DGGITQSPKYLFRKEGQNVTLSCEQNLNHDAMYWYRQDPGQGLRLIYYSQIVNDFQKGDIAEGYSVSREKKESFPLTVTSAQKNPTAFYLCASGTSGSTDTQYFGPGTRLTVL.

The chain joins TRBV12-3 or TRBV12-4 to TRBJ2-7; D is unclear. The CDR3 contains 15 residues. Trimming shortened V by 6 bases and J by 2 bases, and 17 bases separated the two germline ends. The CDR3 reads CASSNRGQATYEQYF. CDR3 DNA: TGTGCCAGCAGCAACCGTGGTCAGGCTACCTACGAGCAGTACTTC.

The sample holds a few counts of this clonotype. The chain has TRBV9 and TRBJ2-3; 8 nucleotides align to TRBD2. The germline gives CDR1 SGDLS, CDR2 YYNGEE. The V segment lost 4 bases and the J segment 4 bases; nucleotides outside the gene matches: 14. The CDR3 sequence is 17 residues long. Written as DNA, the CDR3 is TGTGCCAGCAGCCCCCTAAGCGGGAGAATCTACCCAGATACGCAGTATTTT. It is translated as CASSPLSGRIYPDTQYF.

This clonotype was recorded many times. This chain links TRBV28 with TRBJ2-5, with no clear D. Trimming removed 5 bases at V and 1 base at J, with 11 bases between. Germline loops: CDR1 MDHEN, CDR2 SYDVKM. The CDR3 is made up of 14 amino acids. This chain's CDR3 is CASSHSTLQETQYF. The CDR3 DNA reads TGTGCCAGCAGTCACTCGACCCTCCAAGAGACCCAGTACTTC.

This clonotype occurred many times. The rearrangement joins TRBV11-2 to TRBJ1-6; TRBD1 aligns across 11 bases. This CDR3 is built from 15 residues. V lost 5 bases and J lost 3; bases outside the gene matches: 0. Germline CDR1 is SGHAT and CDR2 is FQNNGV. The CDR3 nucleotides are TGTGCCAGCAGCGGGACAGGGGGCTATAATTCACCCCTCCACTTT. Translated, it gives CASSGTGGYNSPLHF.

At least ten counts were recorded for this clonotype. This chain connects TRBV9 to TRBJ2-3; D may be TRBD1 (6 bases). The CDR3 totals 16 residues. Trimming removed 0 bases from V and 0 bases from J, with 11 bases in between. Germline assignment: CDR1 SGDLS and CDR2 YYNGEE. The CDR3 DNA sequence: TGTGCCAGCAGCGTAGAGGGGGAACTAAGCACAGATACGCAGTATTTT. Translated: CASSVEGELSTDTQYF.

This clonotype was seen only a few times. This chain uses TRBV27 with TRBJ2-1; the D gene is possibly TRBD2 (6 bases). The CDR3 is made up of 14 amino acids. V shed 6 bases and J shed 5 bases, with 14 bases lying between them. Germline V CDR1 and CDR2: MNHEY, SMNVEV (reference sequence). The CDR3 DNA reads as TGTGCCAGCAGCCCATCTAGCGTAAACAATGAGCAGTTCTTC. Translated: CASSPSSVNNEQFF.

The chain carries TRBV5-1 and TRBJ1-5; D may be TRBD1 (6 bases). CDR1 SGHRS and CDR2 YFSETQ come from the germline V gene. The CDR3 has 15 residues. The V end was cut by 1 base, the J end by 1 base, with 9 bases between. CDR3 DNA: TGCGCCAGCAGCTTGTGGGGGGCGAGCAATCAGCCCCAGCATTTT. Translation gives CASSLWGASNQPQHF.

There are many counts of this clonotype. This sequence joins TRBV24-1 and TRBJ2-7; D is unclear. V lost 3 bases and J 5 bases, leaving 7 bases between the germline ends. The CDR3 totals 12 residues. Germline V lookup: CDR1 KGHDR, CDR2 SFDVKD. The CDR3 DNA reads TGTGCCACCAGTGATCCCGGTGACGAGCAGTACTTC. Residues: CATSDPGDEQYF.

This clonotype was detected ten times or more. This sequence joins TRBV12-3 or TRBV12-4 and TRBJ1-1; a weak D match, TRBD1 (6 bases). The CDR3 contains 14 residues. V was shortened by 2 bases and J by 1 base, with 8 bases between the two germline ends. The DNA for the CDR3 is TGTGCCAGCAGTTTAAGAGGGGGGAACACTGAAGCTTTCTTT. Translating gives CASSLRGGNTEAFF.

This clonotype was counted between two and nine times. The V and J genes are TRBV12-3 or TRBV12-4 and TRBJ2-3; possibly TRBD2 for D (6 bases). The V and J ends lost 1 base and 5 bases respectively, with 13 bases between them. CDR3 length equals 15 residues. The CDR3 spells CASSLGTGAVDTQYF. The CDR3 DNA is TGTGCCAGCAGTTTAGGAACGGGAGCGGTAGATACGCAGTATTTT.